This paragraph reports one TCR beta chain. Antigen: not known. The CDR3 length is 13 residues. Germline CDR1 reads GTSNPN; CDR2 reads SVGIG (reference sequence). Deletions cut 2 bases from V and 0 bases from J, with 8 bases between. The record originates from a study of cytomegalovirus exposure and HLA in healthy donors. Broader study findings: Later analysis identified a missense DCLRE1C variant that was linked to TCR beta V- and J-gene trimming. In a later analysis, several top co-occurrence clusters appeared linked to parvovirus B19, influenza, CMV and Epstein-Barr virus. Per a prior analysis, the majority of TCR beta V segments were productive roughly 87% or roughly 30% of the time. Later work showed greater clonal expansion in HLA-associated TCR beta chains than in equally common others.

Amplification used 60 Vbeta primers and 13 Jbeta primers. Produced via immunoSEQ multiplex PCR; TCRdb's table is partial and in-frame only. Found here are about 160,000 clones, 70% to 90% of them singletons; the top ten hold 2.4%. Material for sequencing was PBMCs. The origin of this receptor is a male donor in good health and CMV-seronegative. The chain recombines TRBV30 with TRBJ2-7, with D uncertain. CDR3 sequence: CAWSIRSSYEQYF. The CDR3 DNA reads TGTGCCTGGAGTATAAGGAGCTCCTACGAGCAGTACTTC.